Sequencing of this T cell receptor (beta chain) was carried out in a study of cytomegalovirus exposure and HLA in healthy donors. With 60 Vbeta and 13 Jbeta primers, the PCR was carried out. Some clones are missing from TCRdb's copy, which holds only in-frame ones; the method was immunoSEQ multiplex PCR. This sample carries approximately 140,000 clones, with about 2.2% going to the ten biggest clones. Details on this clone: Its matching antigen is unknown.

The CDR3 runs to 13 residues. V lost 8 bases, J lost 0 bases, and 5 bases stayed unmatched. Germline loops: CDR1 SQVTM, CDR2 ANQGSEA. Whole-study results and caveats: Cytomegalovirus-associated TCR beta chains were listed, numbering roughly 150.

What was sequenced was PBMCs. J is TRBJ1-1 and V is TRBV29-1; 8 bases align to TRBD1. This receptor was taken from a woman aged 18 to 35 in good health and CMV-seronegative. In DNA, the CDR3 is TGCAGCACAAGACAGGGGATGAACACTGAAGCTTTCTTT. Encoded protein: CSTRQGMNTEAFF.